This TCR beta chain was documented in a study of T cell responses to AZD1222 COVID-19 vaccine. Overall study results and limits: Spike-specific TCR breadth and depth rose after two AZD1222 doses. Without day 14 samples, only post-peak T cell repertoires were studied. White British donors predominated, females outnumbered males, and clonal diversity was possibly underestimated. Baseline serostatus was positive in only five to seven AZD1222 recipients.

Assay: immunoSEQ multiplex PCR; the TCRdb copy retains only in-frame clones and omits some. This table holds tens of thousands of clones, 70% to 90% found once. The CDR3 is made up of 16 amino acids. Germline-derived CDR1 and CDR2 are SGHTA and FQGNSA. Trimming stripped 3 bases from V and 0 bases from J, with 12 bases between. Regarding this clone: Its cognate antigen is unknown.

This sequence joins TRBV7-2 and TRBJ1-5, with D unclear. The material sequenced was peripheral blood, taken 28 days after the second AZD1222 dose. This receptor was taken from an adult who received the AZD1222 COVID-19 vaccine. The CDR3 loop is CASSFNSPYSNQPQHF. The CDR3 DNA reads TGTGCCAGCAGCTTTAACAGTCCATATAGCAATCAGCCCCAGCATTTT.